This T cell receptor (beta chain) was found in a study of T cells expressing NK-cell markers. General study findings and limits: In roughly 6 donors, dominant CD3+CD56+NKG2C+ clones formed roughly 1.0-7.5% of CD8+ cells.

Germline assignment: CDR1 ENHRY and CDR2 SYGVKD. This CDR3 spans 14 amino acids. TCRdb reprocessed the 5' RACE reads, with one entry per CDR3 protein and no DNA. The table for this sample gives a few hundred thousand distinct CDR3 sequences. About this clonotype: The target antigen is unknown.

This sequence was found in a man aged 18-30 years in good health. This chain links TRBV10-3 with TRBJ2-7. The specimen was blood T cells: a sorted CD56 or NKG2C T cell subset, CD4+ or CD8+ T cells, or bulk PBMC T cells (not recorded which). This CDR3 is CAISGSGTLYEQYF.